Following are 2 T cell receptor beta chains from one sample sequenced in a study of identical twins. TCRdb fed the 5' RACE reads into MiXCR, producing one record per CDR3 protein. This table holds more than 1.5 million distinct CDR3 sequences, roughly a third found once. Sequencing was done on a sample of cord blood. These receptors came from a newborn girl in good health.

The chain employs TRBV30 and TRBJ1-2, with D unresolved. Deletions cut 0 bases from V and 1 base from J, with 6 bases between. Germline V CDR1 and CDR2: GTSNPN, SVGIG (reference sequence). The CDR3 length is 13 residues. The CDR3 DNA reads as TGTGCCTGGAGTGTGACTTTTAACTATGGCTACACCTTC. Protein sequence: CAWSVTFNYGYTF.

This clonotype was seen a few times. This chain connects TRBV2 to TRBJ1-2; 8 nucleotides align to TRBD1. V lost 3 bases to trimming and J lost 3 bases; unmatched junction nucleotides: 6. The V gene's germline CDR1 is SNHLY and CDR2 FYNNEI. The length of the CDR3 is 15 residues. DNA for the CDR3: TGTGCCAGCAGTGAGAACAGGGGGTGGGACTATGGCTACACCTTC. It yields the protein CASSENRGWDYGYTF.